Sequencing of this T cell receptor (beta chain) was carried out in a study of vaccination effects on CD4 cells after COVID-19. In the ViraFEST assay, antigen-specific CD4+ clonotypes were identified by expansion after peptide-pool stimulation. Around day 10 of culture, CD4+ T cells were separated out. Each person got two doses of an mRNA SARS-CoV-2 vaccine, BNT162b2 or mRNA-1273. Each culture had half its medium swapped for IL-2 medium on days 3 and 7. To note about this clone: No antigen is known for it.

Clones were sequenced by immunoSEQ multiplex PCR, and TCRdb holds only the in-frame ones, with some missing. Of under 80,000 clones listed, 76% are singletons. The sequence was collected from a human donor who received a COVID-19 vaccine. The material sequenced was CD4+ T cells from PBMCs cultured with HCoV-OC43 spike peptides, taken after COVID-19 vaccination. As for subset: HCoV-OC43 spike overlapping peptide pool stimulation.

The DNA of the CDR3 is TGTGCCAATCGACAGGGGGAGAACACTGAAGCTTTCTTT. It encodes CANRQGENTEAFF. The chain carries TRBV12-3 or TRBV12-4 and TRBJ1-1, with 9 positions matching TRBD1. With V trimmed by 10 bases and J by 1 base, 4 bases remained unmatched. The CDR3 has 13 residues.